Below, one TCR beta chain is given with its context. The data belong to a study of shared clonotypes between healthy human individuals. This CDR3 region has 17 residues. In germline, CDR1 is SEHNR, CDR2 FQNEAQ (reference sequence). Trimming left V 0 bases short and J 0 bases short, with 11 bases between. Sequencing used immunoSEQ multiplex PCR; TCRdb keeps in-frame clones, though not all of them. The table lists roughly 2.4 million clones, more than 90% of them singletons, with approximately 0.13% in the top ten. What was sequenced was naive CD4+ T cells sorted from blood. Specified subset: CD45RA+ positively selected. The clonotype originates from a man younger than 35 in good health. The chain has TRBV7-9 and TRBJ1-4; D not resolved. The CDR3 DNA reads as TGTGCCAGCAGCTTAGCGGTCGCAGGAGCAACTAATGAAAAACTGTTTTTT. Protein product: CASSLAVAGATNEKLFF.